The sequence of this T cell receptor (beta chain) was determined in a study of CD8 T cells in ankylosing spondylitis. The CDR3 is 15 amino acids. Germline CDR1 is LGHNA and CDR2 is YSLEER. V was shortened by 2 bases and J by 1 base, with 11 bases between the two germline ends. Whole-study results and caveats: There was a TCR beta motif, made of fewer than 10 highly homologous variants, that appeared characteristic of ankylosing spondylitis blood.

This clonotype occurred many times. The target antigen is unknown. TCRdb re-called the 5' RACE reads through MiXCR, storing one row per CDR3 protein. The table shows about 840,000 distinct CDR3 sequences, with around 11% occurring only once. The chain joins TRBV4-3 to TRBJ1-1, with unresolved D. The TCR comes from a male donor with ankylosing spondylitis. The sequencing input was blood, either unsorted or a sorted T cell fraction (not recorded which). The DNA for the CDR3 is TGCGCCAGCAGCCAAAACGAGAGGGAGAACACTGAAGCTTTCTTT. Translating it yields CASSQNERENTEAFF.